Each of the 26 T cell receptor beta chains below was sequenced from the same sample in a study of Ad26.COV2.S vaccination and SARS-CoV-2 variants (dated by TCRdb to 2020 to 2023). The library was obtained by the immunoSEQ multiplex PCR assay. TCRdb mirrors the immuneACCESS table, restricted to in-frame sequences. Some clones are absent from its copies; in checked studies, under half trace to an unresolved V gene, and the reason for the others is unknown. This sample has about 460,000 clones in its table, and 80% to 90% of those were observed once. The top ten hold about 1.5% of the sample. Reading the label with the study, this specimen's treatment or condition is: roughly 18 received Ad26.COV2.S at low or high dose, single or two shots; about 5 received placebo; per-sample allocation not given. For vaccine and placebo recipients, the sequenced repertoires came from samples collected on day 63 after the first injection.

Sequenced here: peripheral blood, sampled in a trial of Ad26.COV2.S vaccine versus placebo. The receptors were sampled from a person between 18 and 60 years old who received the Ad26.COV2.S COVID-19 vaccine or a placebo.

The chain combines TRBV7-2 with TRBJ2-1; D is unresolved. Germline assignment: CDR1 SGHTA and CDR2 FQGNSA. The CDR3 loop spans 14 amino acids. V was pared by 0 bases and J by 15 bases, with 18 bases between. CDR3 sequence (DNA): TGTGCCAGCAGCTTAGCCGGTCGTCGCGAAAGGCTGTTCTTC. It codes for CASSLAGRRERLFF.

The chain recombines TRBV6-2 or TRBV6-3 with TRBJ2-1; 8 bases agree with TRBD1. The CDR3 is 14 amino acids. V was pared by 5 bases and J by 12 bases, with 12 bases of the junction left unmatched. Germline V gene lookup returns CDR1 MNHEY and CDR2 SVGEGT. CDR3 nucleotides: TGTGCCAGCAGTGTGGGACAGGCCTCAATCGGGCAGTTCTTC. The encoded protein is CASSVGQASIGQFF.

CDR3: CASSLDIGNTIYF. The CDR3 nucleotides read TGTGCCAGCAGCCTCGACATAGGAAACACCATATATTTT. The J gene is TRBJ1-3, the V gene TRBV7-3; D remains ambiguous. This CDR3 is built from 13 residues. V was shortened by 5 bases and J by 4 bases, with 9 bases between the two germline ends. From germline, CDR1 is SGHTA and CDR2 FQGTGA.

V usage is TRBV6-1 and J usage is TRBJ2-7; 9 bases agree with TRBD1. V was clipped by 3 bases and J by 1 base; unmatched bases: 13. CDR1 and CDR2 (germline): MNHNS, SASEGT. The length of the CDR3 is 18 residues. The CDR3, as DNA: TGTGCCAGCAGTGAGGGTCCCTTCGGACAGGGGATTTCCTACGAGCAGTACTTC. Protein: CASSEGPFGQGISYEQYF.

The CDR3 bases are TGTGCCAGCAGCGTTGGGACTAGCGAAGAGACCCAGTACTTC. Its translation: CASSVGTSEETQYF. V is TRBV9 and J is TRBJ2-5, with TRBD2 matching 10 bases. Trimming removed 2 bases from V and 3 bases from J; junction bases left unmatched: 1. From germline, CDR1 is SGDLS and CDR2 YYNGEE. The CDR3 consists of 14 residues.

Here the CDR3 reads CASSHDLGLPDTQYF. The DNA for the CDR3 is TGTGCCAGCAGCCATGACCTTGGACTCCCAGATACGCAGTATTTT. The chain uses TRBV4-2 and TRBJ2-3, with TRBD2 as a possible D gene (5 bases). Trimming removed 3 bases at V and 4 bases at J, with 14 bases between. CDR1 and CDR2 (germline): LGHNA, YNFKEQ. The CDR3 is 15 amino acids.

The J gene is TRBJ1-1, the V gene TRBV7-9; D unclear. The V gene's germline CDR1 is SEHNR and CDR2 FQNEAQ (reference sequence). This CDR3 contains 15 residues. Between the trimmed V and J ends, which lost 1 base and 5 bases, there was a span of 14 bases. CDR3 nucleotide sequence: TGTGCCAGCAGCTTAGAGCTAATCGTGAGAACTGAAGCTTTCTTT. As protein: CASSLELIVRTEAFF.

The chain combines TRBV15 with TRBJ1-1, with a tentative D call TRBD1 (5 bases). Trimming took off 0 bases at V and 5 bases at J, with 10 bases between the two ends. The CDR3 is made up of 14 amino acids. Per germline, CDR1 LNHNV and CDR2 YYDKDF (reference sequence). Here the CDR3 reads CATSRDGGKTEAFF. For the CDR3, the DNA is TGTGCCACCAGCAGAGATGGGGGGAAAACTGAAGCTTTCTTT. Looking up the rest from reference TRBV15 and TRBJ1-1 gives the full variable domain: DAMVIQNPRYQVTQFGKPVTLSCSQTLNHNVMYWYQQKSSQAPKLLFHYYDKDFNNEADTPDNFQSRRPNTSFCFLDIRSPGLGDTAMYLCATSRDGGKTEAFFGQGTRLTVV.

The chain employs TRBV13 and TRBJ2-1, with 8 positions matching TRBD2. This CDR3 spans 16 amino acids. Germline V gene data show CDR1 as PRHDT and CDR2 as FYEKMQ (reference sequence). The J segment lost 7 bases and the V segment lost 4 bases, leaving 12 bases of the junction unmatched. In DNA, the CDR3 is TGTGCCAGCAGCTCTCAGGGCGGGAGGTCCGGGAATGAGCAGTTCTTC. Translation: CASSSQGGRSGNEQFF. The full variable domain, with the rest looked up from reference TRBV13 and TRBJ2-1, is AAGVIQSPRHLIKEKRETATLKCYPIPRHDTVYWYQQGPGQDPQFLISFYEKMQSDKGSIPDRFSAQQFSDYHSELNMSSLELGDSALYFCASSSQGGRSGNEQFFGPGTRLTVL.

The chain combines TRBV28 with TRBJ1-5; D might be TRBD1 (6 bases). The V end lost 1 base, the J end lost 3 bases, and 10 bases lay between the germline ends. The CDR3 loop spans 15 amino acids. Per the germline V gene, CDR1 is MDHEN and CDR2 is SYDVKM. In nucleotides, the CDR3 is TGTGCCAGCAGTTTATCCGACAGGCTCAATCAGCCCCAGCATTTT. Protein sequence: CASSLSDRLNQPQHF.

The chain is built from TRBV12-3 or TRBV12-4 and TRBJ2-2; D remains ambiguous. This CDR3 spans 10 amino acids. Between the trimmed V and J ends, which lost 5 bases and 10 bases, there was a span of 5 bases. As DNA, the CDR3 is TGTGCCAGCAGTCAGACGGAGCTGTTTTTT. Protein: CASSQTELFF.

Written as DNA, the CDR3 is TGCGCCAGCAGCGGGGACTTACCCTACGAGCAGTACTTC. Residues: CASSGDLPYEQYF. The chain employs TRBV5-1 and TRBJ2-7, with a possible D match to TRBD2 (6 bases). The V gene's germline CDR1 is SGHRS and CDR2 YFSETQ. The CDR3 consists of 13 residues. Trimming pared 4 bases from V and 2 bases from J, leaving 10 bases between.

The V and J genes are TRBV10-3 and TRBJ1-3, with no clear D. This CDR3 comprises 12 residues. The germline CDR1 and CDR2 sequences are ENHRY and SYGVKD. V lost 4 bases, J lost 0 bases, and 1 base lay in between. The CDR3 loop is CAISGSGNTIYF. CDR3 in DNA: TGTGCCATCAGTGGCTCTGGAAACACCATATATTTT.

Of note for this clone: An end of the junction differs from the germline gene, which may be a read error. V gene TRBV9 combines with J gene TRBJ2-2; 9 bases map to TRBD2. CDR3 length: 15 amino acids. From germline, CDR1 is SGDLS and CDR2 YYNGEE. The CDR3 nucleotides are TGTGCCAGCAGAGTAGCGGGGGAAGGCACCGGGGAGCTGTTTTTT. It encodes CASRVAGEGTGELFF.

J is TRBJ2-7 and V is TRBV19; D remains ambiguous. V was shortened by 6 bases and J by 2 bases, with 20 bases between the two germline ends. Germline V CDR1 and CDR2: LNHDA, SQIVND (reference sequence). The CDR3 totals 16 residues. In DNA form, the CDR3 reads TGTGCCAGTAGCTTAGAAGGACGGCCGAACCCCTACGAGCAGTACTTC. It yields the protein CASSLEGRPNPYEQYF.

In its sample, this clone was seen once. This chain connects TRBV10-3 to TRBJ2-6; tentative D call: TRBD1 (5 bases). Trimming removed 3 bases at V and 1 base at J, with 13 bases between. The germline gives CDR1 ENHRY, CDR2 SYGVKD. This CDR3 spans 17 amino acids. For the CDR3, the DNA is TGTGCCATCAGTGAAGACAGCGACTTTTCTGGGGCCAACGTCCTGACTTTC. Its protein is CAISEDSDFSGANVLTF.

The CDR3 spells CASSLFGTEGVEYF. The CDR3 coding sequence is TGTGCCAGCAGTTTATTCGGGACAGAAGGAGTGGAGTACTTC. The chain recombines TRBV27 with TRBJ2-7, with 7 bases lining up with TRBD1. J was trimmed by 11 bases and V by 1 base; bases with no gene match: 11. Germline CDR1 MNHEY, CDR2 SMNVEV (reference sequence). There are 14 residues in the CDR3.

This chain joins TRBV30 and TRBJ1-1; TRBD1 matches at 8 bases. Germline V lookup: CDR1 GTSNPN, CDR2 SVGIG (reference sequence). The V gene end was trimmed by 8 bases and the J gene end by 5 bases; junction bases not matched to a gene: 4. This CDR3 comprises 11 residues. This CDR3 is CARQGLTEAFF. CDR3 DNA: TGTGCCCGACAGGGGCTGACTGAAGCTTTCTTT.

V and J are TRBV28 and TRBJ2-3, with D unclear. The CDR3 has 16 amino acids. V was clipped by 5 bases and J by 0 bases, with 15 bases between them. CDR1 MDHEN and CDR2 SYDVKM come from the germline V gene. The CDR3 loop reads CASSPEYGSSTDTQYF. In nucleotides, the CDR3 is TGTGCCAGCAGTCCCGAGTATGGTTCTAGCACAGATACGCAGTATTTT.

This chain links TRBV30 with TRBJ2-2, with 8 positions matching TRBD1. Germline values: CDR1 GTSNPN, CDR2 SVGIG (reference sequence). The CDR3 extends over 14 amino acids. The V segment lost 4 bases and the J segment 7 bases; nucleotides outside the gene matches: 8. In DNA form, the CDR3 reads TGTGCCTGGACCTTGGACAGGGCGGGCGGGGAGCTGTTTTTT. Its translation: CAWTLDRAGGELFF.

V and J are TRBV24-1 and TRBJ2-3, with a weak D call TRBD2 (6 bases). CDR1 and CDR2 from the germline V gene are KGHDR and SFDVKD. The V end was cut by 3 bases, the J end by 2 bases, with 11 bases between. The CDR3 is 15 amino acids. CDR3 protein: CATSDVAGPTDTQYF. The CDR3 coding sequence is TGTGCCACCAGTGATGTGGCGGGACCCACAGATACGCAGTATTTT.

Concerning this clone itself: The same CDR3 arises from other DNA sequences in this sample as well. The chain is built from TRBV3-1 (or the pseudogene TRBV3-2) and TRBJ2-2; D unclear. V shed 1 base and J shed 6 bases, with 3 bases lying between them. The CDR3 extends over 12 amino acids. CDR1 is LGHDT, CDR2 YNNKEL, per germline (reference sequence). The CDR3 region is CASSQGPGELFF. CDR3 sequence (DNA): TGTGCCAGCAGCCAAGGACCCGGGGAGCTGTTTTTT.

The chain couples TRBV12-5 to TRBJ2-2; D gene ambiguous. The CDR3 contains 12 residues. The V end was cut by 6 bases, the J end by 2 bases, with 4 bases between. The germline V gene encodes CDR1 LGHNT and CDR2 FRNRAP. The CDR3, as DNA: TGTGCTAGTGGGTCTAACACCGGGGAGCTGTTTTTT. It yields the protein CASGSNTGELFF.

The CDR3 region is CASSSGGSQETQYF. Written as DNA, the CDR3 is TGTGCCAGCAGTTCAGGCGGGAGCCAAGAGACCCAGTACTTC. This rearrangement joins TRBV6-6 to TRBJ2-5; 7 positions agree with TRBD2. The germline gives CDR1 MNHNY, CDR2 SVGAGI (reference sequence). V dropped 4 bases and J dropped 1; count of bases not matched to a gene: 3. The CDR3 is 14 residues long.

This clone was picked up a small number of times. The chain carries TRBV2 and TRBJ2-2, with 8 bases identical to TRBD2. CDR3 length: 15 residues. V lost 2 bases to trimming and J lost 4 bases; unmatched junction nucleotides: 3. Germline CDR1 is SNHLY and CDR2 is FYNNEI. This chain's CDR3 is CASSETSGFTGELFF. CDR3 sequence (DNA): TGTGCCAGCAGTGAAACTAGCGGATTCACCGGGGAGCTGTTTTTT. Full variable domain (missing parts from reference TRBV2 and TRBJ2-2): EPEVTQTPSHQVTQMGQEVILRCVPISNHLYFYWYRQILGQKVEFLVSFYNNEISEKSEIFDDQFSVERPDGSNFTLKIRSTKLEDSAMYFCASSETSGFTGELFFGEGSRLTVL.

This clone was found once. The rearrangement uses TRBV18 and TRBJ2-5; 10 bases fit TRBD2. Germline CDR1 and CDR2: KGHSH and LQKENI. This CDR3 contains 15 residues. The V segment lost 0 bases and the J segment 5 bases; nucleotides outside the gene matches: 3. The CDR3 nucleotides read TGTGCCAGCTCACCACCAAGCGGGAGGGCGGAGACCCAGTACTTC. Protein sequence: CASSPPSGRAETQYF.